The following is a T cell receptor beta chain sequence with its context. These data are taken from a study of blood T cell repertoires in COVID-19. From germline, CDR1 is MNHEY and CDR2 SMNVEV (reference sequence). The CDR3 is 13 amino acids. Trimming took off 4 bases at V and 5 bases at J, with 9 bases between the two ends. Only in-frame clones appear in the TCRdb table, and some are missing; sequencing was by immunoSEQ multiplex PCR. The top ten hold approximately 4% of the sample, which has about 280,000 clones, about nine tenths seen once. Participants came from under 30 US areas, aged about 18 to 89 years.

The sequence came from a woman younger than 45 with acute COVID-19. The sequencing sample was made of PBMCs or T cells enriched from blood (not recorded which). The chain employs TRBV27 and TRBJ2-4; TRBD1 is a possible D gene (6 bases). The CDR3 DNA is TGTGCCAGCAGTTCCCAGGGGCAAAACATTCAGTACTTC. This encodes CASSSQGQNIQYF.